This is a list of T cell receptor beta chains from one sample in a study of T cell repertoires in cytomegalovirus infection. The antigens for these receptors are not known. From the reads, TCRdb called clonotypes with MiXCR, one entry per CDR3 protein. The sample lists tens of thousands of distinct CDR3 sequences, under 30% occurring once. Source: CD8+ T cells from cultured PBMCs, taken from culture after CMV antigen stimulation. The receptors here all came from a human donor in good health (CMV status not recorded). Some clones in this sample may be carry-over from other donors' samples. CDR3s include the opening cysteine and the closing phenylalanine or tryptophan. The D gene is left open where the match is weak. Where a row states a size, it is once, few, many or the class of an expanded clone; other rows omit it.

CASSSDRGDEKLFF	TGTGCCAGCAGCTCTGACAGGGGGGATGAAAAACTGTTTTTT	TRBV7-9	TRBJ1-4	TRBD1	-
CASVGWGLAAQETQYF	TGTGCCAGCGTAGGATGGGGACTAGCCGCCCAAGAGACCCAGTACTTC	TRBV6-2/TRBV6-3	TRBJ2-5	TRBD2	-
CAGSLKGLAGATDTQYF	TGCGCCGGCAGCTTGAAAGGACTAGCGGGGGCCACAGATACGCAGTATTTT	TRBV5-1	TRBJ2-3	TRBD2	few
CASSSPGSEQFF	TGTGCCAGCAGCTCACCTGGGTCGGAGCAGTTCTTC	TRBV7-3	TRBJ2-1	-	-
CASSFSGQSEAFF	TGTGCCAGCAGTTTTTCAGGGCAATCTGAAGCTTTCTTT	TRBV27	TRBJ1-1	-	few
CASSASGTLRTGELFF	TGTGCCAGCAGTGCCTCCGGGACACTCCGCACCGGGGAGCTGTTTTTT	TRBV6-6	TRBJ2-2	-	few
CASSIRQGVEQYF	TGTGCCAGCAGCATCCGACAGGGGGTCGAGCAGTACTTC	TRBV9	TRBJ2-7	TRBD1	-
CASSLRGQRSEQYF	TGTGCCAGCAGCCTCAGGGGGCAAAGAAGCGAGCAGTACTTC	TRBV6-6	TRBJ2-7	TRBD1	many
CASSHLLDLKQFF	TGCGCCAGCAGCCACCTGTTAGATTTGAAGCAGTTCTTC	TRBV4-3	TRBJ2-1	-	many
CSARDLKAYEQYF	TGCAGTGCTAGGGATCTGAAGGCGTACGAGCAGTACTTC	TRBV20-1	TRBJ2-7	-	-
CASSPQNTGELFF	TGTGCCAGCAGCCCACAGAACACCGGGGAGCTGTTTTTT	TRBV7-6	TRBJ2-2	-	many
CASSEDWGETQYF	TGTGCCAGCAGTGAAGATTGGGGTGAGACCCAGTACTTC	TRBV6-1	TRBJ2-5	-	few
CASSLGVHEQYF	TGTGCCAGCAGCTTGGGGGTCCACGAGCAGTACTTC	TRBV5-6	TRBJ2-7	-	-
CASASGDLNTEAFF	TGCGCCAGCGCCTCTGGGGATTTGAACACTGAAGCTTTCTTT	TRBV4-3	TRBJ1-1	-	-
CASSENENANTEAFF	TGTGCCAGCAGTGAAAACGAGAACGCGAACACTGAAGCTTTCTTT	TRBV6-1	TRBJ1-1	-	-
CASSRRTTKNTEAFF	TGTGCCAGCAGCCGGCGAACGACAAAAAACACTGAAGCTTTCTTT	TRBV7-3	TRBJ1-1	-	-
CASSLGRAGSRTDTQYF	TGTGCCAGCAGCTTAGGTCGAGCGGGGTCGCGCACAGATACGCAGTATTTT	TRBV7-9	TRBJ2-3	TRBD2	many
CASGWTSGGTGELFF	TGTGCCAGCGGGTGGACTAGCGGGGGCACCGGGGAGCTGTTTTTT	TRBV2	TRBJ2-2	TRBD2	-
CASTTGTALNGEAFF	TGTGCCAGCACCACCGGGACAGCCTTAAACGGTGAAGCTTTCTTT	TRBV28	TRBJ1-1	TRBD1	-
CASSYSGQGSNQPQHF	TGTGCCAGCAGTTACTCTGGACAGGGGAGCAATCAGCCCCAGCATTTT	TRBV6-2/TRBV6-3	TRBJ1-5	TRBD1	-
CASSTTQFGQGNNEQFF	TGTGCCAGCAGTACTACCCAATTCGGACAGGGGAACAATGAGCAGTTCTTC	TRBV6-1	TRBJ2-1	TRBD1	few
CASSPSTDTQYF	TGTGCCAGCAGCCCTTCCACAGATACGCAGTATTTT	TRBV27	TRBJ2-3	-	many
CASSVGVGATNYGYTF	TGTGCCAGCAGCGTTGGGGTGGGGGCGACTAACTATGGCTACACCTTC	TRBV9	TRBJ1-2	-	medium-sized
CASSEPSLRYQPQHF	TGTGCCAGCAGTGAGCCGAGCTTGAGATATCAGCCCCAGCATTTT	TRBV2	TRBJ1-5	-	-
CASSQDRTNSPLHF	TGTGCCAGCAGCCAGGACAGGACTAATTCACCCCTCCACTTT	TRBV6-2/TRBV6-3	TRBJ1-6	TRBD1	few
CAWNGGSSTDTQYF	TGTGCCTGGAATGGGGGTAGTAGCACAGATACGCAGTATTTT	TRBV30	TRBJ2-3	-	-
CAWSYGLAGSSYNEQFF	TGTGCCTGGAGCTATGGACTAGCGGGATCCTCCTACAATGAGCAGTTCTTC	TRBV30	TRBJ2-1	TRBD2	-
CASSLNGGPYNEQFF	TGTGCCAGCAGTTTAAACGGGGGACCTTACAATGAGCAGTTCTTC	TRBV27	TRBJ2-1	-	-
CASSQELAGNEQYF	TGTGCCAGCAGCCAAGAACTAGCGGGGAACGAGCAGTACTTC	TRBV4-2	TRBJ2-7	TRBD2	-
CAWKASGNTIYF	TGTGCCTGGAAGGCTTCTGGAAACACCATATATTTT	TRBV30	TRBJ1-3	-	many
CTSSSTGRWDTEAFF	TGTACCAGCAGCTCAACGGGCAGGTGGGACACTGAAGCTTTCTTT	TRBV9	TRBJ1-1	-	-
CASSAAGDNEQFF	TGTGCCAGCAGCGCCGCAGGGGACAATGAGCAGTTCTTC	TRBV9	TRBJ2-1	-	-
CSAREMILAGGHFYNEQFF	TGCAGTGCTAGAGAAATGATACTAGCGGGAGGCCATTTCTACAATGAGCAGTTCTTC	TRBV20-1	TRBJ2-1	TRBD2	many
CASTSDRSSYNSPLHF	TGTGCCAGTACCTCGGACAGGAGCTCCTATAATTCACCCCTCCACTTT	TRBV19	TRBJ1-6	TRBD1	-
CASSQSLGSYEQYF	TGCGCCAGCAGCCAGTCCCTAGGGAGCTACGAGCAGTACTTC	TRBV4-3	TRBJ2-7	-	few
CASRLKGNSPLHF	TGTGCCAGCAGGCTAAAGGGGAACTCACCCCTCCACTTT	TRBV27	TRBJ1-6	-	few
CASSPLGSQTLGTGELFF	TGTGCCAGTAGTCCCCTAGGCAGCCAAACCTTGGGAACCGGGGAGCTGTTTTTT	TRBV19	TRBJ2-2	-	-
CASSYSQGAKQCTDTQYF	TGTGCCAGCAGTTACTCTCAGGGGGCCAAACAATGCACAGATACGCAGTATTTT	TRBV6-5	TRBJ2-3	TRBD1	-
CASSAISGSSYEQYF	TGTGCCAGCAGCGCAATTAGCGGGTCCTCCTACGAGCAGTACTTC	TRBV7-6	TRBJ2-7	TRBD2	-
CASSLATGGLYGYTF	TGTGCCAGCAGCTTAGCTACAGGGGGCCTGTATGGCTACACCTTC	TRBV7-8	TRBJ1-2	TRBD1	-
CASSHRGSWVYYEQYF	TGTGCCAGCAGCCATCGGGGATCGTGGGTCTACTACGAGCAGTACTTC	TRBV11-2	TRBJ2-7	-	-
CATSSGQGGEKLFF	TGTGCCACCAGCAGCGGGCAGGGCGGGGAAAAACTGTTTTTT	TRBV15	TRBJ1-4	-	-
CASSLDPGQTYEQYF	TGTGCCAGCAGTTTAGACCCGGGACAGACCTACGAGCAGTACTTC	TRBV27	TRBJ2-7	TRBD1	-
CASSQGDNGELFF	TGTGCCAGCTCTCAGGGGGATAACGGGGAGCTGTTTTTT	TRBV7-6	TRBJ2-2	TRBD1	many
CASSLGEGAEVVDTQYF	TGTGCCAGCAGCTTAGGGGAGGGGGCAGAGGTCGTAGATACGCAGTATTTT	TRBV7-2	TRBJ2-3	-	many
CASSIERQYSDTQYF	TGTGCCAGTAGTATAGAGAGGCAGTACTCAGATACGCAGTATTTT	TRBV19	TRBJ2-3	-	few
CASSLGEYNEQFF	TGCGCCAGCAGCTTGGGAGAGTACAATGAGCAGTTCTTC	TRBV5-1	TRBJ2-1	-	-